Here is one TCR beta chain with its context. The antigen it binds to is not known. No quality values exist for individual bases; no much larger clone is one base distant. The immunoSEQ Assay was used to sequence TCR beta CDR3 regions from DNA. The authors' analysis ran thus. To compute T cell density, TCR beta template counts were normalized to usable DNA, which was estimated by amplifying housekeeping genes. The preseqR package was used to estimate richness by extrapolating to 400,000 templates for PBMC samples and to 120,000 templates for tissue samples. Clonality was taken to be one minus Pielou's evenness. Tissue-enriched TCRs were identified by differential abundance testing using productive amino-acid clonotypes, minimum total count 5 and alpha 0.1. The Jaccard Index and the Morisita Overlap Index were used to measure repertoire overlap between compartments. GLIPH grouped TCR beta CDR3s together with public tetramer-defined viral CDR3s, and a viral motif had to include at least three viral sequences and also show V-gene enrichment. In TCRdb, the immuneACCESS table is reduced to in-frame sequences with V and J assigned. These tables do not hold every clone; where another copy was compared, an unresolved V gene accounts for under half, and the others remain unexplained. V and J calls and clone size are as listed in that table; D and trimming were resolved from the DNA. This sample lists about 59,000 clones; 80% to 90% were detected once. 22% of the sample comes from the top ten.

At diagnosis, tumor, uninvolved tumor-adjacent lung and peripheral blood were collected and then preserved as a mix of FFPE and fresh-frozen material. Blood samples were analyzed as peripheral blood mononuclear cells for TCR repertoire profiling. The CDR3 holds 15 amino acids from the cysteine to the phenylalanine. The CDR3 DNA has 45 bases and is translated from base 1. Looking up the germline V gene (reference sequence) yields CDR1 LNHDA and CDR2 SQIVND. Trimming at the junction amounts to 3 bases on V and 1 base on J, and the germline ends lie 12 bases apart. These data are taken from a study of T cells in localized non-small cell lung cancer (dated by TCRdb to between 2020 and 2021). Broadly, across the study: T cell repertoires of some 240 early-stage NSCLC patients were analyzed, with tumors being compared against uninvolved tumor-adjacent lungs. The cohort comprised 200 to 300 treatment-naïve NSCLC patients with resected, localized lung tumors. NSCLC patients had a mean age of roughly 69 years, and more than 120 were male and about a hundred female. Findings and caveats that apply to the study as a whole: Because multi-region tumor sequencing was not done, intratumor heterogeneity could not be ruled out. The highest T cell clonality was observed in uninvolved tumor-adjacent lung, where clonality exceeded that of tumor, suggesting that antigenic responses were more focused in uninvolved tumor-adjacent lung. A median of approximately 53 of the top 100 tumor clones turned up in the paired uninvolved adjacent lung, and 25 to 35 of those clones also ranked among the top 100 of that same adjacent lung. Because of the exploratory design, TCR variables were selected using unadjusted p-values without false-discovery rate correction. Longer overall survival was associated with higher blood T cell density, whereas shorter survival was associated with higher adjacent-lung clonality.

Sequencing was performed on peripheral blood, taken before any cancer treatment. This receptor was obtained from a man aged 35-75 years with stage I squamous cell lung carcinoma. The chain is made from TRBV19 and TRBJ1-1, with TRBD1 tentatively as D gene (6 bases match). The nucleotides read TGTGCCAGTAGTATGGGGGCCGCTAGGAACACTGAAGCTTTCTTT. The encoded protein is CASSMGAARNTEAFF.